Below are 28 T cell receptor beta chains sequenced from a single sample in a study of blood T cells in healthy people across ages (dated by TCRdb to 2015 to 2017). The library was obtained by 5' RACE. Sequenced using an Illumina HiSeq 2500. A second PCR of roughly 7 to 12 cycles was run with a J-beta primer mix and a sample-barcoded 5' primer. Using fastp trimming at Q25 and MiXCR clonotype assembly, TCRdb reanalyzed the public sequencing data and kept in-frame beta chains. Rows merge per CDR3 protein into single entries with the most common DNA and genes. Within this sample are 630,000 or so distinct CDR3 sequences, with about 30% of them counted one time only. About a sixth of the sample comes from the top ten. The specimen was blood. The receptors were gathered from an elderly woman in good health.

V gene TRBV4-1 combines with J gene TRBJ2-6; TRBD1 or TRBD2 may be the D gene (6 bases each). Germline V gives CDR1 MGHRA, CDR2 YSYEKL. Trimming left V 4 bases short and J 0 bases short, with 19 bases between. This CDR3 contains 19 residues. CDR3 region: CASSPSVRGAYSGANVLTF. The CDR3 DNA reads as TGCGCCAGCAGCCCCAGCGTGAGGGGGGCATACTCTGGGGCCAACGTCCTGACTTTC.

The chain employs TRBV7-2 and TRBJ2-7; 8 positions match TRBD2. This CDR3 is 15 amino acids long. The junction had 13 bases not matched to a gene; V was cut back by 5 bases and J by 7 bases. The germline gives CDR1 SGHTA, CDR2 FQGNSA. The CDR3, as DNA: TGTGCCAGCAGCCGAATCGGGACTAGTTTAACTGAGCAGTACTTC. Its translation: CASSRIGTSLTEQYF.

There are many counts of this clonotype. The chain is built from TRBV5-1 and TRBJ2-5, with D tentatively TRBD2 (5 bases). The V end lost 2 bases, the J end lost 2 bases, and 13 bases lay between the germline ends. The CDR3 runs to 15 residues. Germline V gene data show CDR1 as SGHRS and CDR2 as YFSETQ. DNA for the CDR3: TGCGCCAGCAGCTTTTCACGGGGAAGACAAGAGACCCAGTACTTC. Its translation is CASSFSRGRQETQYF. Together with reference TRBV5-1 and TRBJ2-5, the CDR3 gives the full variable domain: KAGVTQTPRYLIKTRGQQVTLSCSPISGHRSVSWYQQTPGQGLQFLFEYFSETQRNKGNFPGRFSGRQFSNSRSEMNVSTLELGDSALYLCASSFSRGRQETQYFGPGTRLLVL.

As for this clonotype: A much more abundant neighbour one base away suggests this may be a read error. The V and J genes are TRBV11-2 and TRBJ2-7, with D possibly matching TRBD2 (7 bases). This CDR3 is 14 amino acids long. In germline, CDR1 is SGHAT, CDR2 FQNNGV. The V end was cut by 5 bases, the J end by 7 bases, with 18 bases between. CDR3 nucleotides: TGTGCCAGCAGCATGAGGGGGGGCATCGATGAGCAGTACTTC. Protein: CASSMRGGIDEQYF.

The rearrangement uses TRBV5-5 and TRBJ1-6, with D possibly matching TRBD1 (5 bases). V lost 4 bases to trimming and J lost 7 bases, with 15 bases between them. Germline CDR1 SGHKS, CDR2 YYEKEE (reference sequence). The CDR3 has 15 amino acids. This CDR3 reads CASSVPGLQNSPLHF. The CDR3 DNA sequence: TGTGCCAGCAGCGTCCCGGGACTCCAGAATTCACCCCTCCACTTT.

There are many counts of this clonotype. This chain links TRBV5-1 with TRBJ2-1; TRBD2 matches at 9 bases. CDR1 is SGHRS, CDR2 YFSETQ, per germline. CDR3 size: 17 residues. V lost 4 bases, J lost 8 bases, and 16 bases stayed unmatched. CDR3 in amino acids: CASSPVSRGGARDEQFF. CDR3 in DNA: TGCGCCAGCAGCCCCGTCTCTCGCGGGGGGGCTCGGGATGAGCAGTTCTTC.

The V and J genes are TRBV20-1 and TRBJ2-5, with D perhaps matching TRBD2 (7 bases). Germline V CDR1 and CDR2: DFQATT, SNEGSKA (reference sequence). The V end lost 5 bases, the J end lost 5 bases, and 18 bases lay between the germline ends. The length of the CDR3 is 14 residues. The CDR3 bases are TGCAGTGCTGGGGGGGCAGGGCGGTCGGAGACCCAGTACTTC. Protein sequence: CSAGGAGRSETQYF.

The chain is built from TRBV20-1 and TRBJ1-2, with D perhaps TRBD1 (5 bases). This CDR3 comprises 14 residues. Trimming pared 7 bases from V and 8 bases from J, leaving 23 bases between. Germline V gene lookup returns CDR1 DFQATT and CDR2 SNEGSKA (reference sequence). The chain's CDR3 is CSVRMVGLSRGYTF. DNA for the CDR3: TGCAGTGTTAGGATGGTGGGGCTAAGCAGGGGCTACACCTTC.

This clonotype was counted ten times or more. CDR3 protein: CASSQGRLSYEQYF. In DNA form, the CDR3 reads TGCGCCAGCAGCCAAGGTAGGCTCTCCTACGAGCAGTACTTC. The chain joins TRBV4-3 to TRBJ2-7, with D uncertain. The CDR3 loop spans 14 amino acids. Per the germline V gene, CDR1 is LGHNA and CDR2 is YSLEER. V was cut by 1 base and J by 0 bases, with 7 bases left in between.

In the case of this clonotype: This may come from a read error, since a much larger clone is one base off. This chain links TRBV2 with TRBJ2-7, with a tentative D call TRBD1 (6 bases). Trimming removed 4 bases from V and 2 bases from J, with 12 bases in between. The CDR3 totals 14 residues. Looked up from germline, CDR1 is SNHLY and CDR2 is FYNNEI. The CDR3 is CASSGQGRTYEQYF. The CDR3 DNA reads as TGTGCCAGCAGTGGGCAGGGGCGGACCTACGAGCAGTACTTC.

This clonotype was counted ten times or more. CDR3 sequence: CSARAQGGVDTQYF. For the CDR3, the DNA is TGCAGTGCTAGAGCCCAGGGGGGTGTAGATACGCAGTATTTT. The chain has TRBV20-1 and TRBJ2-3; D possibly corresponds to TRBD1 (7 bases). The CDR3 spans 14 residues. Germline V gene sequence: CDR1 DFQATT, CDR2 SNEGSKA (reference sequence). Trimming left V 1 base short and J 5 bases short, with 13 bases between.

Ten or more counts support this clonotype. The V call is TRBV25-1, the J call TRBJ2-3, with no clear D. This CDR3 contains 16 residues. V lost 1 base to trimming and J lost 3 bases, with 14 bases between them. The V gene's germline CDR1 is MGHDK and CDR2 SYGVNS. In DNA form, the CDR3 reads TGTGCCAGCAGTGAATTTCCACGGCAGGAGACAGATACGCAGTATTTT. This translates into CASSEFPRQETDTQYF. Complete variable domain (other parts from reference TRBV25-1 and TRBJ2-3): EADIYQTPRYLVIGTGKKITLECSQTMGHDKMYWYQQDPGMELHLIHYSYGVNSTEKGDLSSESTVSRIRTEHFPLTLESARPSHTSQYLCASSEFPRQETDTQYFGPGTRLTVL.

This clonotype was detected only a few times. At one of its ends the junction is not consistent with the germline gene, which may arise from a read error. J is TRBJ1-2 and V is TRBV20-1, with D possibly matching TRBD1 (6 bases). CDR3 size: 12 residues. Germline CDR1 DFQATT, CDR2 SNEGSKA (reference sequence). The CDR3 coding sequence is TGCAGGGCTAGGGAGGACAGCGCTGGCTACACCTTC. It codes for CRAREDSAGYTF.

This clonotype was seen ten or more times. The chain uses TRBV29-1 and TRBJ1-1; the D gene is possibly TRBD1 (6 bases). V dropped 4 bases and J dropped 3 bases, with 15 bases sitting between them. Germline values: CDR1 SQVTM, CDR2 ANQGSEA. This CDR3 contains 14 residues. CDR3 DNA sequence: TGCAGCGTTGTTGGGGGGAGGGGGGACACTGAAGCTTTCTTT. Translated: CSVVGGRGDTEAFF.

A word on this clonotype: The junction does not match germline at one end; this may be a read error. This chain links TRBV4-2 with TRBJ2-3; maybe TRBD1 (6 bases). The germline V gene encodes CDR1 LGHNA and CDR2 YNFKEQ. CDR3 length: 20 amino acids. CDR3 sequence: CASSPQPGTQGTTKRDTQYF. The CDR3 nucleotides are TGTGCTAGCAGCCCCCAGCCGGGGACGCAGGGGACAACAAAACGTGATACGCAGTATTTT.

At least ten counts were recorded for this clonotype. The rearrangement uses TRBV5-6 and TRBJ2-1, with TRBD2 matching over 14 bases. J was trimmed by 0 bases and V by 4 bases; bases with no gene match: 6. This CDR3 has 18 amino acids. Germline values: CDR1 SGHDT, CDR2 YYEEEE. CDR3 DNA: TGTGCCAGCAGCCCATGGACTAGCGGGGGGTTCTCCTACAATGAGCAGTTCTTC. This translates into CASSPWTSGGFSYNEQFF.

The chain couples TRBV20-1 to TRBJ2-1, with 9 bases identical to TRBD1. The CDR3 is 14 residues long. The J segment lost 5 bases and the V segment lost 7 bases, leaving 9 bases of the junction unmatched. Germline V gives CDR1 DFQATT, CDR2 SNEGSKA (reference sequence). Here the CDR3 DNA reads TGCAGTGTTCTACTGCGGACAGGGGACAATGAGCAGTTCTTC. This sequence encodes CSVLLRTGDNEQFF.

Notes on this clonotype: This may come from a read error, since a much larger clone is one base off. The V and J genes are TRBV9 and TRBJ2-5; D might be TRBD2 (7 bases). V was shortened by 0 bases and J by 11 bases, with 20 bases between the two germline ends. The CDR3 loop spans 15 amino acids. Looked up from germline, CDR1 is SGDLS and CDR2 is YYNGEE. CDR3 bases: TGTGCCAGCAGCGTAGAGGTGGGGGGGCCATATGAGCAGTACTTC. It codes for CASSVEVGGPYEQYF.

This clonotype was picked up many times. This chain links TRBV9 with TRBJ2-7; either TRBD1 or TRBD2 may supply D (6 bases each). The CDR3 has 16 residues. The V gene lost 2 bases and the J gene lost 5 bases, with 20 bases spanning the gap. CDR1 and CDR2 (germline): SGDLS, YYNGEE. The CDR3 loop is CASSVLGGQPPDEQYF. Written as DNA, the CDR3 is TGTGCCAGCAGCGTCCTAGGGGGGCAACCGCCCGACGAGCAGTACTTC.

J is TRBJ2-2 and V is TRBV6-1, with D perhaps matching TRBD1 (5 bases). The CDR3 runs to 14 residues. Per germline, CDR1 MNHNS and CDR2 SASEGT. Trimming stripped 6 bases from V and 2 bases from J, with 10 bases between. The CDR3 bases are TGTGCCAGCAGGGCAGGGAAAAACACCGGGGAGCTGTTTTTT. It specifies CASRAGKNTGELFF.

This clonotype has a count of ten or more. CDR3 sequence reads: CASSPMRFRETQYF. Here the CDR3 DNA reads TGCGCCAGCAGCCCTATGCGGTTTCGGGAGACCCAGTACTTC. This sequence joins TRBV5-1 and TRBJ2-5, with D uncertain. Trimming cost V 4 bases and J 5 bases, with 15 bases left between them. Germline CDR1 reads SGHRS; CDR2 reads YFSETQ. The CDR3 is 14 amino acids.

In its sample, this clonotype was seen many times. The rearrangement links TRBV7-2 to TRBJ2-5, with 8 positions matching TRBD1. Trimming at V came to 5 bases and at J to 3 bases, leaving 11 bases not matched to a gene. The CDR3 runs 16 residues. Germline V gene sequence: CDR1 SGHTA, CDR2 FQGNSA. The CDR3 region is CASSPPGQGNKETQYF. CDR3 DNA: TGTGCCAGCAGCCCACCTGGACAGGGAAACAAAGAGACCCAGTACTTC. The full variable domain, rest sourced from reference TRBV7-2 and TRBJ2-5, is GAGVSQSPSNKVTEKGKDVELRCDPISGHTALYWYRQSLGQGLEFLIYFQGNSAPDKSGLPSDRFSAERTGGSVSTLTIQRTQQEDSAVYLCASSPPGQGNKETQYFGPGTRLLVL.

V and J are TRBV20-1 and TRBJ2-7; the match to TRBD2 covers 9 bases. Per germline, CDR1 DFQATT and CDR2 SNEGSKA (reference sequence). The CDR3 contains 18 residues. V trimming: 3 bases; J trimming: 4 bases; junction bases outside the gene matches: 19. The CDR3 coding sequence is TGCAGTGCTAGTGGTTCCGGAGCTATCGCGGGGGGGAGATACGAGCAGTACTTC. Protein: CSASGSGAIAGGRYEQYF.

This clonotype occurred many times. The chain recombines TRBV5-1 with TRBJ1-1, with TRBD1 identical over 7 bases. The germline CDR1 and CDR2 sequences are SGHRS and YFSETQ. The J segment lost 1 base and the V segment lost 4 bases, leaving 4 bases of the junction unmatched. This CDR3 is built from 14 residues. The CDR3 loop is CASSAGQPNTEAFF. CDR3 in DNA: TGCGCCAGCAGCGCGGGACAGCCGAACACTGAAGCTTTCTTT.

This clonotype was recorded at least ten times. The chain is built from TRBV4-3 and TRBJ1-1; D not resolved. This CDR3 spans 15 amino acids. Germline loops: CDR1 LGHNA, CDR2 YSLEER. The V gene lost 0 bases and the J gene lost 1 base, with 9 bases spanning the gap. The DNA for the CDR3 is TGCGCCAGCAGCCAAGATTGGGGAGGGAACACTGAAGCTTTCTTT. This encodes CASSQDWGGNTEAFF.

The chain carries TRBV29-1 and TRBJ2-1; D perhaps matches TRBD2 (6 bases). V was pared by 4 bases and J by 15 bases, with 13 bases between. Germline V CDR1 and CDR2: SQVTM, ANQGSEA. The CDR3 sequence is 10 residues long. The CDR3 here is CSVVGRRVFF. Written as DNA, the CDR3 is TGCAGCGTTGTAGGGCGGAGGGTGTTCTTC.

The chain uses TRBV19 and TRBJ1-1, with a weak D call TRBD1 (6 bases). Trimming took 4 bases from V and 4 from J, leaving 13 bases between them. The length of the CDR3 is 14 residues. From germline, CDR1 is LNHDA and CDR2 SQIVND (reference sequence). The CDR3 DNA follows: TGTGCCAGTAGTACAGGGGCCCGGAGCACTGAAGCTTTCTTT. Amino acids: CASSTGARSTEAFF.

The table lists this clonotype with many counts. The V call is TRBV11-1, the J call TRBJ2-7, with D possibly being TRBD1 (6 bases). Trimming removed 5 bases from V and 3 bases from J, with 14 bases in between. Germline CDR1 SGHAT, CDR2 FQDESV (reference sequence). There are 14 residues in the CDR3. CDR3 protein: CASSLTGEIYEQYF. The CDR3, as DNA: TGTGCCAGCAGCCTGACAGGAGAGATCTACGAGCAGTACTTC. The variable domain in full, with the rest retrieved from reference TRBV11-1 and TRBJ2-7, is EAEVAQSPRYKITEKSQAVAFWCDPISGHATLYWYRQILGQGPELLVQFQDESVVDDSQLPKDRFSAERLKGVDSTLKIQPAELGDSAMYLCASSLTGEIYEQYFGPGTRLTVT.